This TCR beta chain was observed in a study of blood T cells in healthy people across ages. A J-beta primer mix and a sample-barcoded 5' primer were used in a second PCR of roughly 7 to 12 cycles. TCRdb re-analysed the 5' RACE reads in MiXCR, keeping a single row per CDR3 protein. The table includes 600,000 to 650,000 distinct CDR3 sequences, 45% to 65% detected once. In germline, CDR1 is SGHRS, CDR2 YFSETQ. The J segment lost 4 bases and the V segment lost 4 bases, leaving 8 bases of the junction unmatched. CDR3 length: 16 amino acids. J is TRBJ2-3 and V is TRBV5-1; the match to TRBD2 covers 11 bases. Material for sequencing was blood. The sequence came from a man aged 60 to 75 in good health. Here the CDR3 reads CASSQSSGGVSDTQYF. CDR3 nucleotide sequence: TGCGCCAGCAGCCAAAGTAGCGGGGGGGTGTCAGATACGCAGTATTTT.